This T cell receptor (beta chain) was sequenced for a study of blood T cell repertoires in COVID-19. At the level of the study: Spain, Italy and the United States supplied samples that represented acute and convalescent COVID-19. PBMCs, B-cell-depleted T cells, or T cells provided the cDNA or gDNA that made up the material.

The CDR3 is 13 amino acids. CDR1 LGHNA and CDR2 YSLEER come from the germline V gene. Trimming left V 6 bases short and J 3 bases short, with 9 bases between. Authors' processing steps: Amplification of reference gene primers provided the estimated nucleated cell counts. Some clones are missing from TCRdb's copy, which holds only in-frame ones; the method was immunoSEQ multiplex PCR. V and J calls and clone size are as listed in that table; D and trimming were resolved from the DNA. The table lists some 50,000 clones, 90% of them singletons. The TCR was taken from a man aged 35 to 55 with acute or convalescent COVID-19. The sample taken for sequencing was peripheral blood. The chain has TRBV4-3 and TRBJ2-1; D is ambiguous. This CDR3 is CASSGNLYNEQFF. CDR3 nucleotides: TGCGCCAGCAGTGGCAACCTCTACAATGAGCAGTTCTTC.